This T cell receptor beta chain was recorded in a study of OX40 agonist ivuxolimab in advanced cancers. About the research overall: The drug used for patients, ivuxolimab, was an agonistic anti-OX40 (CD134) antibody. Across the patients, intravenous ivuxolimab was delivered every 2 weeks at 0.01 to 10 mg/kg. Antecedent anti-PD-1, anti-PD-L1 or anti-CTLA-4 therapy was permissible, with around 41% having received some.

On this clone itself: Its antigen remains unknown.

TCRdb's copy holds only in-frame clones and misses some; the assay was immunoSEQ multiplex PCR. Here the sample spans some 80,000 clones, 92% being singletons. Study results and limitations: Clonal expansion from baseline to week 6 occurred in both CD4+ and CD8+ T cells.

Germline values: CDR1 SGHDN, CDR2 FVKESK. Trimming cost V 4 bases and J 7 bases, with 22 bases left between them. There are 17 residues in the CDR3. This TCR was recovered from an adult with an advanced solid tumor such as melanoma, head and neck, liver or kidney cancer. The chain uses TRBV14 and TRBJ1-4; TRBD1 is a possible D gene (5 bases). This material consisted of CD4+ or CD8+ T cells sorted from blood, taken in a trial of the OX40 agonist ivuxolimab. CDR3 residues: CASSPPGLIIGREKLFF. The CDR3 DNA follows: TGTGCCAGCAGCCCACCGGGACTTATTATTGGGCGTGAAAAACTGTTTTTT.